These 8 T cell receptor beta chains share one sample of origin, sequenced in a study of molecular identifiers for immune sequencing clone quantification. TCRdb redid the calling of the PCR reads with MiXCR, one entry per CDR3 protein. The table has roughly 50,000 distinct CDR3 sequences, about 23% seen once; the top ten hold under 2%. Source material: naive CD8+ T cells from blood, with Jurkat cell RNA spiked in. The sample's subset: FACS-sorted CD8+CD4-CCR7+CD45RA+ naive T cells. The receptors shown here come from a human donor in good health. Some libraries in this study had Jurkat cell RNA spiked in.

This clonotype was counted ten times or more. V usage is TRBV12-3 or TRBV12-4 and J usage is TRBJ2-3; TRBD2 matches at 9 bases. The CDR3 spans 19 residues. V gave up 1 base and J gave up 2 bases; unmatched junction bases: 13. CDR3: CASSLELAGPLHNTDTQYF. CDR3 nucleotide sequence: TGTGCCAGCAGTTTAGAGCTAGCGGGACCCCTGCACAACACAGATACGCAGTATTTT.

DNA of the CDR3: TGTGCCAGCAAAGATCCCGGGGACCAGCAGTACTTC. This codes for CASKDPGDQQYF. The chain couples TRBV7-6 to TRBJ2-7; D may be TRBD1 or TRBD2 (5 bases each). This CDR3 region has 12 residues. From germline, CDR1 is SGHVS and CDR2 FNYEAQ. V was clipped by 7 bases and J by 8 bases, with 15 bases between them.

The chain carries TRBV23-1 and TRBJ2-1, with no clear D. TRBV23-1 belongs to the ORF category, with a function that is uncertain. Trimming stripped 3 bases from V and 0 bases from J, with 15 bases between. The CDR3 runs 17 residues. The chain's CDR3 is CASSHPRLPRSYNEQFF. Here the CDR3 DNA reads TGCGCCAGCAGTCATCCGCGGCTTCCACGCTCCTACAATGAGCAGTTCTTC.

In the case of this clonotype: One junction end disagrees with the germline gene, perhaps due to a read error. CDR3 in amino acids: CAISESMGFNSSLHF. CDR3 nucleotide sequence: TGTGCCATCAGTGAGTCCATGGGTTTTAATTCATCCCTCCACTTT. V and J are TRBV10-3 and TRBJ1-6; no definite D call. Germline V lookup: CDR1 ENHRY, CDR2 SYGVKD. The length of the CDR3 is 15 residues.

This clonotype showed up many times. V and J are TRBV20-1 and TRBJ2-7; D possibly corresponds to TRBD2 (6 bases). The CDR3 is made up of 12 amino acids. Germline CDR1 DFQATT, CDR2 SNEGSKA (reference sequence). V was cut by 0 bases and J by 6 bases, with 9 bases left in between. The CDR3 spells CSARDASAEQYF. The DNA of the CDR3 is TGCAGTGCTAGAGATGCTAGCGCCGAGCAGTACTTC.

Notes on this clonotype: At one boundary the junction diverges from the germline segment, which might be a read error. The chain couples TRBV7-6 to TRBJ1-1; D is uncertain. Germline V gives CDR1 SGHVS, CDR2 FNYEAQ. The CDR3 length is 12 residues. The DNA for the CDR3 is TGTGCCAGCAGCTTAGATGTGTGGGAAGCTCTCTTT. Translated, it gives CASSLDVWEALF.

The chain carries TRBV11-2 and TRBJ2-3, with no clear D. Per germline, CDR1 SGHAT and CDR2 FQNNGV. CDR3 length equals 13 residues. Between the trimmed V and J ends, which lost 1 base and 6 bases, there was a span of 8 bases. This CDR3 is CASSLVNPDTQYF. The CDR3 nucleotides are TGTGCCAGCAGCTTAGTCAACCCCGATACGCAGTATTTT.

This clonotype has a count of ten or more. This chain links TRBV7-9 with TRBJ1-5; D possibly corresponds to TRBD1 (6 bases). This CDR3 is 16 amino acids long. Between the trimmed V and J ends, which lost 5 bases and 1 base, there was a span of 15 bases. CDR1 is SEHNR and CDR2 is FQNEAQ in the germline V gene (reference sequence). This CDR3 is CASSRGVGASNQPQHF. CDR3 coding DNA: TGTGCCAGCAGCAGGGGGGTAGGAGCGAGCAATCAGCCCCAGCATTTT.